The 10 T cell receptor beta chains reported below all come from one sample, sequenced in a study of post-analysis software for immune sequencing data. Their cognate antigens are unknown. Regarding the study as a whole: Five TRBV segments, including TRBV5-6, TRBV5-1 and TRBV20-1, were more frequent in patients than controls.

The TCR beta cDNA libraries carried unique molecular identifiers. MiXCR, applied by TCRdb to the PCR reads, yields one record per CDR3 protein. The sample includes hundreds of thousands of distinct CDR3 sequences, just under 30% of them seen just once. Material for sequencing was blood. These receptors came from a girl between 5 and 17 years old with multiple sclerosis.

CDR3 in amino acids: CASSSGGRGKLHEQYF. CDR3 in DNA: TGTGCCAGCAGTTCCGGCGGAAGGGGGAAACTCCACGAGCAGTACTTC. V and J are TRBV28 and TRBJ2-7; weak D call: TRBD1 (6 bases). With 4 bases removed from V and 5 bases from J, the gap between germline ends came to 21 bases. Germline V gene sequence: CDR1 MDHEN, CDR2 SYDVKM. There are 16 residues in the CDR3.

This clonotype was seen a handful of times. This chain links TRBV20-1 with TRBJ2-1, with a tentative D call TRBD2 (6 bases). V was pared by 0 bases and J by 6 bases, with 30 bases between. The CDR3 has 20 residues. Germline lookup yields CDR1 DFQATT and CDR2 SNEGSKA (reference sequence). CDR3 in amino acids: CSARDAKTVPGLAYSNEQFF. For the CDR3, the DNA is TGCAGTGCTAGAGACGCAAAAACCGTACCGGGGCTAGCGTACAGCAATGAGCAGTTCTTC.

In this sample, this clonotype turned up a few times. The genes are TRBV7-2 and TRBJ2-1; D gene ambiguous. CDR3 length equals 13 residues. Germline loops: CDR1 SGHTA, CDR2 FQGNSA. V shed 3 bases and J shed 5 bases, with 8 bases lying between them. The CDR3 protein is CASSFRVDNEQFF. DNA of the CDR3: TGTGCCAGCAGCTTCCGGGTTGACAATGAGCAGTTCTTC.

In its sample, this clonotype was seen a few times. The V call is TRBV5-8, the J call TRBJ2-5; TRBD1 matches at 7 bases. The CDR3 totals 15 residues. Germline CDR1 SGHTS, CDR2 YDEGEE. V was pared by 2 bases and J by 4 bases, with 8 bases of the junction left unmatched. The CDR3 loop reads CASSFSTGVGETQYF. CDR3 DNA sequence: TGTGCCAGCAGCTTCTCTACAGGGGTAGGAGAGACCCAGTACTTC.

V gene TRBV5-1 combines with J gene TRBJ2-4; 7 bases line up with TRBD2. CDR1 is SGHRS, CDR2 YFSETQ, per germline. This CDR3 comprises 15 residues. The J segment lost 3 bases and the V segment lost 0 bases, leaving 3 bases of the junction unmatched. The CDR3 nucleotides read TGCGCCAGCAGCTTGGAACTAGCGTTCAAAAACATTCAGTACTTC. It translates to CASSLELAFKNIQYF.

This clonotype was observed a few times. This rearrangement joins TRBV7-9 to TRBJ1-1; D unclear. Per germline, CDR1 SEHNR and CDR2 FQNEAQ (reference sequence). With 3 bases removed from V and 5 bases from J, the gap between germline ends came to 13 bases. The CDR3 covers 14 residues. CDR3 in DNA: TGTGCCAGCAGCTTCGACACGAGTGGGACTGAAGCTTTCTTT. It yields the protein CASSFDTSGTEAFF.

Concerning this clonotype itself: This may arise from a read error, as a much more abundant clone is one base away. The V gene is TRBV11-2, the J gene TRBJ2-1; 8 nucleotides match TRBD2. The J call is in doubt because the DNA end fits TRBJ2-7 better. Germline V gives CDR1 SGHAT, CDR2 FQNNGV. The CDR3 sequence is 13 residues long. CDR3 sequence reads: CASTSGQYNEQYF. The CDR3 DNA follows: TGTGCCAGTACTAGCGGACAATACAATGAGCAGTACTTC.

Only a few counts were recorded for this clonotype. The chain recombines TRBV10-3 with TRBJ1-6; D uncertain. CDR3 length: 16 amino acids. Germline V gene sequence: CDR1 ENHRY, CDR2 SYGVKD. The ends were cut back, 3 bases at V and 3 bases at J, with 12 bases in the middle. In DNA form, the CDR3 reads TGTGCCATCAGTGAACCGGGAACGGGCTATAATTCACCCCTCCACTTT. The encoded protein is CAISEPGTGYNSPLHF.

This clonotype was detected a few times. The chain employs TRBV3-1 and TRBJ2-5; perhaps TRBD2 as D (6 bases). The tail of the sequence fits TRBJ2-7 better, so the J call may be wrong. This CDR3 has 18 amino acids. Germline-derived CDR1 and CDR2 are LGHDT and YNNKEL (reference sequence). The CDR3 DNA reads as TGTGCCAGCAGCCAAGATTGGGGCGGTCGTCGGGAGAAACACGAGCAGTACTTC. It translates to CASSQDWGGRREKHEQYF.

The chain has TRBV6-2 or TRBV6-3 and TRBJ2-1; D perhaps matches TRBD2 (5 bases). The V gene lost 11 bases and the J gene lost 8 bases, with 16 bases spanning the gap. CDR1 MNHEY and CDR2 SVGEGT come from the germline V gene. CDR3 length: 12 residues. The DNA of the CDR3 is TGTGCCGCAGACGAATCCGGGGATGAGCAGTTCTTC. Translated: CAADESGDEQFF.